This entry lists 32 T cell receptor beta chains sequenced from one sample in a study of shared clonotypes between healthy human individuals (TCRdb year 2020). Receptor libraries were prepared by the immunoSEQ multiplex PCR assay. Imported from immuneACCESS, the table was reduced by TCRdb to in-frame sequences with V and J called. These copies leave out some clones; in studies compared against another copy, an unresolved V gene accounts for under half, and the cause of the remainder is not known. The sample has approximately 710,000 clones on record, 90% of them singletons. The ten most abundant clones make up about 34% of the sample. Sequenced: memory CD8+ T cells from PBMCs. The cell subset or site label here, explained by the study, means: CD45RO+ cells pooled with CCR7-negative TemRA cells. The receptors here all came from a man younger than 35 in good health. Some clones in this sample may be carry-over from other donors' samples.

The genes are TRBV4-1 and TRBJ2-1, with 8 bases matching TRBD1. Trimming at V came to 0 bases and at J to 4 bases, leaving 5 bases not matched to a gene. The CDR3 extends over 16 amino acids. CDR1 MGHRA and CDR2 YSYEKL come from the germline V gene. As DNA, the CDR3 is TGCGCCAGCAGCCAAGAGACAGGGGACCGTTACAATGAGCAGTTCTTC. Translation gives CASSQETGDRYNEQFF.

Concerning this clone itself: One junction end does not reproduce the germline sequence, and a read error may be involved. The chain recombines TRBV28 with TRBJ2-4; no clear D gene. The CDR3 loop spans 12 amino acids. Per the germline V gene, CDR1 is MDHEN and CDR2 is SYDVKM. The CDR3 coding sequence is TGCTCCGCCGGTTGGGCCAAAAACATTCAGTACTTC. It is translated as CSAGWAKNIQYF.

The chain uses TRBV4-1 and TRBJ2-7; D is uncertain. Germline CDR1 MGHRA, CDR2 YSYEKL. V dropped 2 bases and J dropped 5 bases, with 10 bases sitting between them. This CDR3 region has 13 residues. CDR3 DNA: TGCGCCAGCAGCCAATTGTTTGCCCACGAGCAGTACTTC. Translating gives CASSQLFAHEQYF.

The gene calls are TRBV6-4 and TRBJ2-7; D perhaps matches TRBD1 (6 bases). V was trimmed by 9 bases and J by 5 bases, leaving 8 bases between them. Germline assignment: CDR1 MRHNA and CDR2 SNTAGT. The CDR3 has 10 residues. CDR3 sequence reads: CASPGDEQYF. The DNA of the CDR3 is TGTGCCAGTCCAGGGGACGAGCAGTACTTC.

V is TRBV7-9 and J is TRBJ1-4; D unresolved. Germline V gives CDR1 SEHNR, CDR2 FQNEAQ (reference sequence). There are 16 residues in the CDR3. V lost 4 bases and J lost 4, with 16 bases in between. The CDR3 loop is CASSSLETEHNEKLFF. DNA of the CDR3: TGTGCCAGCAGCTCCTTAGAAACAGAGCATAATGAAAAACTGTTTTTT.

The chain joins TRBV7-3 to TRBJ2-3; 10 bases align to TRBD2. V lost 5 bases to trimming and J lost 4 bases; unmatched junction nucleotides: 6. This CDR3 region has 15 residues. The germline V gene encodes CDR1 SGHTA and CDR2 FQGTGA. The CDR3 DNA is TGTGCCAGCAGCCTCCTAGCGGGAGCGGCAGATACGCAGTATTTT. It codes for CASSLLAGAADTQYF. The whole variable domain, remainder taken from reference TRBV7-3 and TRBJ2-3, is GAGVSQTPSNKVTEKGKYVELRCDPISGHTALYWYRQSLGQGPEFLIYFQGTGAADDSGLPNDRFFAVRPEGSVSTLKIQRTERGDSAVYLCASSLLAGAADTQYFGPGTRLTVL.

Here the CDR3 DNA reads TGTGCCAGCAGCTACCCGACTAGCGGGAACACCGGGGAGCTGTTTTTT. It translates to CASSYPTSGNTGELFF. The gene calls are TRBV5-4 and TRBJ2-2, with 9 bases identical to TRBD2. The CDR3 contains 16 residues. Germline CDR1 and CDR2: SGHNT and YYREEE (reference sequence). Germline trimming cut 3 bases from V and 1 base from J; bases unmatched to any gene: 4.

V usage is TRBV10-3 and J usage is TRBJ2-7; D may correspond to TRBD1 or TRBD2 (7 bases each). Germline CDR1 and CDR2: ENHRY and SYGVKD. The CDR3 runs 13 residues. V was clipped by 7 bases and J by 4 bases, with 14 bases between them. The CDR3 sequence: CAIKDREGYEQYF. DNA of the CDR3: TGTGCCATCAAAGACAGGGAGGGGTACGAGCAGTACTTC.

This chain joins TRBV6-6 and TRBJ1-4; a weak D match, TRBD1 (5 bases). This CDR3 comprises 16 residues. Trimming removed 2 bases at V and 4 bases at J, with 14 bases between. Per germline, CDR1 MNHNY and CDR2 SVGAGI (reference sequence). The chain's CDR3 is CASSYAPGALNEKLFF. DNA for the CDR3: TGTGCCAGCAGTTACGCCCCCGGGGCCCTTAATGAAAAACTGTTTTTT.

This chain links TRBV19 with TRBJ2-1, with 9 bases matching TRBD2. In germline, CDR1 is LNHDA, CDR2 SQIVND (reference sequence). V gave up 6 bases and J gave up 4 bases; unmatched junction bases: 13. This CDR3 contains 17 residues. The CDR3 reads CASRTLGAGGSYNEQFF. Written as DNA, the CDR3 is TGTGCCAGTAGGACCTTGGGGGCGGGAGGGTCGTACAATGAGCAGTTCTTC.

This sequence joins TRBV28 and TRBJ2-1; D is unresolved. V gave up 3 bases and J gave up 0 bases, with 15 bases separating them. This CDR3 has 17 residues. Germline-derived CDR1 and CDR2 are MDHEN and SYDVKM. DNA of the CDR3: TGTGCCAGCAGTTTGAGGCGGTCAGAAAGCTCCTACAATGAGCAGTTCTTC. It translates to CASSLRRSESSYNEQFF.

J is TRBJ2-1 and V is TRBV9; the match to TRBD2 covers 14 bases. This CDR3 comprises 15 residues. The V gene end was trimmed by 2 bases and the J gene end by 7 bases; junction bases not matched to a gene: 2. Germline values: CDR1 SGDLS, CDR2 YYNGEE. The CDR3 nucleotides are TGTGCCAGCAGCGTGACTAGCGGGAGGGGGAATGAGCAGTTCTTC. Translated, it gives CASSVTSGRGNEQFF.

The V gene is TRBV15, the J gene TRBJ2-5; D gene ambiguous. This CDR3 is built from 16 residues. CDR1 LNHNV and CDR2 YYDKDF come from the germline V gene (reference sequence). Trimming took off 0 bases at V and 5 bases at J, with 16 bases between the two ends. In DNA form, the CDR3 reads TGTGCCACCAGCAGAGATCGTGCCCGAAACGCGGAGACCCAGTACTTC. Amino acids: CATSRDRARNAETQYF.

V usage is TRBV28 and J usage is TRBJ2-7, with TRBD2 as a possible D gene (5 bases). V lost 4 bases, J lost 2 bases, and 12 bases lay in between. CDR1 and CDR2 from the germline V gene are MDHEN and SYDVKM. This CDR3 is built from 14 residues. The CDR3 spells CASSWITEAYEQYF. For the CDR3, the DNA is TGTGCCAGCAGTTGGATTACGGAGGCCTACGAGCAGTACTTC. The full variable domain, rest sourced from reference TRBV28 and TRBJ2-7, is DVKVTQSSRYLVKRTGEKVFLECVQDMDHENMFWYRQDPGLGLRLIYFSYDVKMKEKGDIPEGYSVSREKKERFSLILESASTNQTSMYLCASSWITEAYEQYFGPGTRLTVT.

The chain combines TRBV7-8 with TRBJ2-7, with 8 bases lining up with TRBD1. Looked up from germline, CDR1 is SGHVS and CDR2 is FQNEAQ. The CDR3 consists of 13 residues. With V trimmed by 4 bases and J by 5 bases, 4 bases remained unmatched. CDR3 in amino acids: CASSYGQGDEQYF. CDR3 sequence (DNA): TGTGCCAGCAGCTACGGACAGGGCGACGAGCAGTACTTC. Variable domain in full (rest from reference TRBV7-8 and TRBJ2-7): GAGVSQSPRYKVAKRGQDVALRCDPISGHVSLFWYQQALGQGPEFLTYFQNEAQLDKSGLPSDRFFAERPEGSVSTLKIQRTQQEDSAVYLCASSYGQGDEQYFGPGTRLTVT.

The rearrangement joins TRBV7-9 to TRBJ1-3; D not resolved. Trimming pared 2 bases from V and 0 bases from J, leaving 11 bases between. Germline V lookup: CDR1 SEHNR, CDR2 FQNEAQ (reference sequence). This CDR3 contains 16 residues. CDR3 in amino acids: CASSLFRSISGNTIYF. The CDR3 DNA reads TGTGCCAGCAGCTTATTCCGGTCGATCTCTGGAAACACCATATATTTT. The full variable domain, with the rest looked up from reference TRBV7-9 and TRBJ1-3, is DTGVSQNPRHKITKRGQNVTFRCDPISEHNRLYWYRQTLGQGPEFLTYFQNEAQLEKSRLLSDRFSAERPKGSFSTLEIQRTEQGDSAMYLCASSLFRSISGNTIYFGEGSWLTVV.

This chain uses TRBV11-2 with TRBJ2-1, with 7 bases aligning to TRBD2. The germline V gene encodes CDR1 SGHAT and CDR2 FQNNGV. Trimming removed 5 bases from V and 7 bases from J; junction bases left unmatched: 14. The CDR3 is 16 amino acids. The CDR3 reads CASSPPWPREANEQFF. The CDR3 DNA is TGTGCCAGCAGCCCGCCATGGCCCCGGGAGGCTAATGAGCAGTTCTTC.

This clone was observed a handful of times. The chain carries TRBV12-5 and TRBJ2-1, with 10 nucleotides matching TRBD2. Germline lookup yields CDR1 LGHNT and CDR2 FRNRAP. The J segment lost 15 bases and the V segment lost 6 bases, leaving 5 bases of the junction unmatched. The CDR3 contains 11 residues. CDR3 sequence: CASGSSGRLFF. The CDR3 DNA sequence: TGTGCTAGTGGCAGTAGCGGGAGGCTGTTCTTC.

This clone occurred a few times. The chain employs TRBV13 and TRBJ1-2, with TRBD1 matching 8 bases. The CDR3 runs 14 residues. Per germline, CDR1 PRHDT and CDR2 FYEKMQ (reference sequence). Trimming took 8 bases from V and 8 from J; bases not matched to a gene: 13. The CDR3 is CASSLDRDPGGYTF. The DNA for the CDR3 is TGTGCCAGCTCACTGGACAGGGACCCTGGAGGCTACACCTTC.

This clone occurred once. This chain joins TRBV27 and TRBJ2-2, with 7 bases matching TRBD2. V lost 2 bases and J lost 2; bases outside the gene matches: 8. Germline V CDR1 and CDR2: MNHEY, SMNVEV (reference sequence). The CDR3 runs to 17 residues. For the CDR3, the DNA is TGTGCCAGCAGTTTAGTCCGGGCGGGGGTAAACACCGGGGAGCTGTTTTTT. It specifies CASSLVRAGVNTGELFF.

The chain uses TRBV11-3 and TRBJ1-2; no firm D call. Trimming took 1 base from V and 7 from J, leaving 16 bases between them. CDR3 length: 15 amino acids. The V gene's germline CDR1 is SGHNT and CDR2 YENEEA. CDR3 loop: CASSLGRTGGGGYTF. The CDR3 nucleotides read TGTGCCAGCAGCTTAGGGCGGACGGGAGGAGGTGGCTACACCTTC. Together with reference TRBV11-3 and TRBJ1-2, the CDR3 gives the full variable domain: EAGVVQSPRYKIIEKKQPVAFWCNPISGHNTLYWYLQNLGQGPELLIRYENEEAVDDSQLPKDRFSAERLKGVDSTLKIQPAELGDSAVYLCASSLGRTGGGGYTFGSGTRLTVV.

This chain joins TRBV7-3 and TRBJ2-1, with D tentatively TRBD2 (6 bases). CDR1 and CDR2 from the germline V gene are SGHTA and FQGTGA. The CDR3 spans 17 residues. Trimming removed 0 bases at V and 7 bases at J, with 19 bases between. CDR3 sequence reads: CASSLTGRGSILNEQFF. The CDR3 DNA reads TGTGCCAGCAGCTTAACCGGGAGAGGGTCTATCTTAAATGAGCAGTTCTTC. The whole variable domain, remainder taken from reference TRBV7-3 and TRBJ2-1, is GAGVSQTPSNKVTEKGKYVELRCDPISGHTALYWYRQSLGQGPEFLIYFQGTGAADDSGLPNDRFFAVRPEGSVSTLKIQRTERGDSAVYLCASSLTGRGSILNEQFFGPGTRLTVL.

The rearrangement uses TRBV28 and TRBJ1-5; D not resolved. Germline CDR1 and CDR2: MDHEN and SYDVKM. The CDR3 runs to 14 residues. V lost 3 bases and J 2 bases, leaving 8 bases between the germline ends. CDR3 DNA: TGTGCCAGCAGTTTCCTGCAGGGCAATCAGCCCCAGCATTTT. It translates to CASSFLQGNQPQHF.

Only one count was recorded for this clone. V is TRBV7-9 and J is TRBJ2-5, with D possibly TRBD2 on 5 matching bases. The V and J ends lost 5 bases and 5 bases respectively, with 15 bases between them. This CDR3 contains 14 residues. Per germline, CDR1 SEHNR and CDR2 FQNEAQ (reference sequence). CDR3 in amino acids: CASSLGSGRETQYF. CDR3 nucleotide sequence: TGTGCCAGCAGCCTAGGTTCGGGAAGGGAGACCCAGTACTTC.

V and J are TRBV6-4 and TRBJ1-2, with D possibly TRBD1 on 5 matching bases. The V gene lost 2 bases and the J gene lost 1 base, with 14 bases spanning the gap. Germline-derived CDR1 and CDR2 are MRHNA and SNTAGT. There are 16 residues in the CDR3. The CDR3 protein is CASSDDRDGHNYGYTF. The CDR3 bases are TGTGCCAGCAGTGACGATCGGGACGGACATAACTATGGCTACACCTTC.

V gene TRBV28 combines with J gene TRBJ1-3; perhaps TRBD1 as D (5 bases). The CDR3 is 16 residues long. V was shortened by 6 bases and J by 0 bases, with 15 bases between the two germline ends. CDR1 is MDHEN, CDR2 SYDVKM, per germline. CDR3 loop: CASSGGRRISGNTIYF. CDR3 bases: TGTGCCAGCAGCGGGGGTCGGCGGATCTCTGGAAACACCATATATTTT.

The chain employs TRBV15 and TRBJ2-2; D ambiguous. Germline V CDR1 and CDR2: LNHNV, YYDKDF (reference sequence). This CDR3 is 15 amino acids long. V was clipped by 3 bases and J by 1 base, with 9 bases between them. The CDR3 is CATSSPGWNTGELFF. CDR3 nucleotides: TGTGCCACCAGCAGCCCTGGGTGGAACACCGGGGAGCTGTTTTTT.

The chain joins TRBV5-8 to TRBJ1-1; D may be TRBD1 (6 bases). The length of the CDR3 is 15 residues. Germline V lookup: CDR1 SGHTS, CDR2 YDEGEE. The V gene lost 0 bases and the J gene lost 2 bases, with 11 bases spanning the gap. The CDR3: CASSLAAGVNTEAFF. The CDR3 bases are TGTGCCAGCAGCTTGGCCGCAGGGGTTAACACTGAAGCTTTCTTT.

The genes are TRBV5-8 and TRBJ2-2, with a tentative D call TRBD1 (6 bases). The V end lost 2 bases, the J end lost 4 bases, and 12 bases lay between the germline ends. The CDR3 length is 15 residues. The germline V gene has CDR1 SGHTS and CDR2 YDEGEE. The CDR3 region has the DNA TGTGCCAGCAGCTTCAGAGGGGGTGGCACCGGGGAGCTGTTTTTT. This translates into CASSFRGGGTGELFF.

This clone was observed a single time. This rearrangement joins TRBV7-8 to TRBJ2-3; 9 bases agree with TRBD1. CDR1 and CDR2 from the germline V gene are SGHVS and FQNEAQ. J gave up 6 bases and V 4 bases, and 8 bases lay outside the gene matches. This CDR3 comprises 15 residues. The CDR3, as DNA: TGTGCCAGCAGCTGGGTAGGGACAGGGAAGGATACGCAGTATTTT. Its protein is CASSWVGTGKDTQYF.

V usage is TRBV15 and J usage is TRBJ2-7; 8 nucleotides agree with TRBD1. Germline V gene sequence: CDR1 LNHNV, CDR2 YYDKDF (reference sequence). This CDR3 spans 14 amino acids. The J segment lost 5 bases and the V segment lost 3 bases, leaving 6 bases of the junction unmatched. CDR3 nucleotide sequence: TGTGCCACCAGCAGGGACAGGGTATTACACGAGCAGTACTTC. It specifies CATSRDRVLHEQYF.

The gene calls are TRBV7-9 and TRBJ2-5; D possibly corresponds to TRBD1 (6 bases). TRBJ2-7 matches the DNA end more closely, so the J call is doubtful. This CDR3 region has 14 residues. Germline-derived CDR1 and CDR2 are SEHNR and FQNEAQ (reference sequence). CDR3 amino acids: CASMWAGEAYEQYF. The DNA of the CDR3 is TGTGCCAGCATGTGGGCAGGGGAAGCCTACGAGCAGTACTTC.